This TCR beta chain appears in the sequencing data of a study of CD8+ T cells in alopecia areata (dated by TCRdb to between 2018 and 2020). In the study overall: Treated patients were enrolled in an open-label pilot trial of oral tofacitinib, 5 to 10 mg twice daily, for moderate-to-severe alopecia areata. Patients on tofacitinib were biopsied at baseline and after 4 and 24 weeks of treatment, and several of the patients also had a later scalp biopsy. On the human side, TCRbeta sequencing was run on scalp tissue and on sorted CD4+ and CD8+ peripheral blood T cells from healthy controls and from alopecia areata patients with either patchy or totalis/universalis disease. Scalp clonality was compared across normal scalp (n=4), patchy alopecia areata scalp (n=8), and alopecia totalis/universalis scalp (n=8). To study T cell clonal expansion in alopecia areata, the researchers applied high-throughput TCRbeta sequencing to both the C3H/HeJ mouse model and human patients. immunoSEQ multiplex PCR using 35 Vbeta forward primers and 13 Jbeta reverse primers was used to amplify TCRbeta CDR3 regions. The RNA source kit depended on sample type: the PAXgene miRNA kit for fixed scalp, the miRNeasy kit for PBMCs, and the RNeasy kit for mouse skin. Tofacitinib was administered for 6 to 18 months, and 6 months of follow-up off drug were then conducted to assess delayed response and recurrence. Disease severity in treated patients was measured with the SALT score, which quantifies the percentage of affected scalp surface area.

Overall results and qualifications from the work: Because the treated cohort was small and included a single nonresponder, larger studies are needed to assess links between baseline CD8+ expansion and response. Shared TCR sequences between patients were less evident than in mice, which may be partly attributable to HLA diversity in the patient population. Many expanded lesional clones were found to persist in scalp and blood during tofacitinib treatment, and relapse after treatment cessation may be partly explained by this persistence. Higher clonality and more expanded CD8+ clones were observed in lesional scalp than in normal scalp, particularly in alopecia totalis/universalis, a finding suggestive of antigenic drive. Tofacitinib significantly decreased scalp clonality and the number of expanded CD8+ clones among the top 100 scalp clones. Unlike mouse skin, which is dominated by gammadelta T cells, normal human skin has resident alphabeta T cells that are also sequenced, and this complicates analysis of the scalp TCR repertoire.

What this sample's treatment or condition label stands for: oral pan-JAK inhibitor, 5-10 mg twice daily. Lesional scalp punch biopsies and peripheral blood were collected from alopecia areata patients. PBMCs were isolated by density centrifugation and stained for CD3, CD4 and CD8, and CD4+ and CD8+ T cells were sorted on a FACSAria. Looking up the germline V gene yields CDR1 SGHTA and CDR2 FQGNSA. Counted from cysteine to phenylalanine, this CDR3 has 15 amino acids. Only the CDR3 region is kept as DNA, spanning 45 bases read in frame from base 1. Ends trimmed: V by 1 base, J by 3 bases; bases unmatched to a gene: 5. The protocol used for the library was the immunoSEQ multiplex PCR assay. RNA was extracted from all samples and reverse transcribed into cDNA as template for TCR sequencing. First-strand cDNA was synthesized with SuperScript III using a 2:1 mix of oligo-dT and random hexamers. A synthetic immune receptor repertoire was used to measure amplification bias, and any remaining bias was corrected computationally. In the source study's methods: Raw reads were preprocessed for error removal, and CDR3 was defined according to IMGT conventions as running from the conserved cysteine to phenylalanine. Clonality was computed as 1 minus the Shannon entropy, with the entropy normalized by log2 of the number of productive unique TCRs. Whether scalp clones were CD4 or CD8 was inferred by matching scalp TCRbeta sequences against CD4 and CD8 repertoires sorted from blood. In TCRdb, the immuneACCESS table is reduced to in-frame sequences with V and J assigned. These tables do not hold every clone; where another copy was compared, an unresolved V gene accounts for under half, and the others remain unexplained. V, J and clone size are those of that table, while D and trimming were read from the DNA. In all, the sample holds roughly 210,000 clones, and 40% to 45% of those were seen once. The ten most abundant clones make up around 2.5% of the sample.

In this sample, this clone turned up once. It has no known antigen specificity. Within one base of it there is no much larger clone, and no base qualities were kept. This specimen was CD4+ T cells sorted from blood, taken at approximately week 36, from a patient treated with tofacitinib. This TCR derives from a human donor with alopecia areata. The chain links TRBV7-2 with TRBJ2-5, with 7 bases in between that match TRBD2. The CDR3 protein: CASSLVLAAEETQYF. In nucleotides, the sequence is TGTGCCAGCAGCTTAGTCCTAGCGGCTGAAGAGACCCAGTACTTC.